The present T cell receptor (beta chain) was sequenced within a study of cytomegalovirus exposure and HLA in healthy donors (dated by TCRdb to 2017 to 2019). In terms of the full investigation: An earlier analysis of under 600 of the donors reported roughly 300 Gb of sequence data and 117 million unique TCR beta sequences from some 180 million T cells. Approximately 310 gigabases of sequencing data and 70 million to 85 million unique TCR sequences were included in an early release covering over 600 HLA-typed donors. Of the roughly 400 genotyped donors, 65% to 90% fell in the genetic ancestry cluster associated with self-reported Caucasian donors. The study was designed to test whether signatures of past pathogen exposure could be identified by cataloging public T cell receptors. The study used immunosequencing to profile the T cell repertoires of several hundred subjects and linked those repertoires to cytomegalovirus serostatus. In addition to the first cohort of several hundred subjects, a separate validation cohort of over 90 different subjects was used. To predict cytomegalovirus infection status, the study brought together high-throughput TCR immunosequencing, statistical association of individual TCRs with disease status, and machine learning. A later analysis re-analyzed previously published TCR beta repertoires from about 730 donors and added high-resolution HLA genotyping to study TCR occurrence patterns. In the later analysis, no new phenotypic data were used to find candidate immune exposures; instead, reliance was placed on TCR beta sequences and their occurrence across donors. An earlier analysis of around 540 of the donors applied high-throughput TCR beta sequencing to assess whether each TCR beta V gene segment acted as functional or pseudogenic. Donor age, sex, ethnicity and CMV serostatus were compiled alongside the repertoire data. A later genetic analysis used genome-wide SNP genotypes for 398 of the 666 donors, treating that subset as a discovery cohort. All discovery cohort repertoires had been generated using a single sequencing platform. HLA typing included class I and class II loci at four-digit resolution. Typing coverage differed by locus: A, B, C, DRB1 and DQB1 were typed in roughly 629-630 donors, DQA1 in 522, DPA1 in 600 to 610, and DPB1 in just under 480. About five DR-DQ haplotypes were handled as single units for association and clustering because linkage in the cohort was strong. Among roughly 400 genotyped donors of the cohort, an average of approximately 220,000 unique TCR beta nucleotide sequences was sequenced per donor, of which 15% to 20% were non-productive.

About this clone: Its antigen remains undetermined. The record has no base qualities; no much larger clone is one base away.

Receptor libraries were prepared by the immunoSEQ multiplex PCR assay. A mixture of 60 forward primers for TCR Vbeta segments and 13 reverse primers for TCR Jbeta segments was used in the multiplex PCR. The CDR3 region of rearranged TCR beta genes was amplified from genomic DNA by a multiplex PCR assay. On the Illumina HiSeq System, the amplified TCR beta libraries were sequenced as 87-base-pair reads. Per the source publication's procedure: A later analysis tallied tens of millions of unique TCR beta chains across the 640 or so repertoires, and some 12 million of those chains were shared by two or more donors. To remove PCR and sequencing errors, raw reads were error-corrected and collapsed into unique sequences using a nearest-neighbor algorithm that merged closely related sequences. Alignment of CDR3 sequences to IMGT reference sequences was used to assign V, D and J gene segments. For a sequence to be retained, a match of at least six nucleotides to both a V gene segment and a J gene segment was required. Rearrangements were called productive when the CDR3 lacked stop codons and stayed in frame with V and J; all others were non-productive. CDR3 was defined by IMGT convention, running from the second conserved V-encoded cysteine to the conserved J-encoded phenylalanine. The earlier analysis of 450 to 750 of the donors excluded any sequence lacking an unambiguous match to a single V gene segment. An earlier analysis of around 600 of the donors classified V segments as functional when productive rearrangements were above 56.7% and as segregating when the standard deviation between donors was above 5%. A statistical classification framework was built for diagnosing cytomegalovirus status from the catalog of TCR beta chain sequences. A later analysis assigned V and J genes by comparing TCR nucleotide sequences with IMGT/GENE-DB human TR gene sequences. A later analysis assigned CDR3 sequences and most-parsimonious VDJ recombination scenarios with the TCRdist pipeline. In a later analysis, each TCR beta chain was defined by its CDR3 amino acid sequence together with its V-gene family, and reads without a unique V-gene family were excluded. In a later analysis, a few hundred highly shared, low-generation-probability nucleotide sequences were removed to address suspected cross-contamination and a sequencing artifact. In a later analysis, a clonal expansion index for each public chain was calculated from normalized within-repertoire ranks of inferred template counts. A later analysis computed generation probabilities with a VDJ recombination model fitted to out-of-frame rearrangements, and checked the results against IGoR. Hypergeometric tests were used in a later analysis to score TCR-TCR, TCR-HLA and TCR-CMV co-occurrence, with a repertoire-size bias correction applied to the TCR pairs. To estimate false discovery rates, a later analysis permuted the HLA or CMV assignments 20 times. A later analysis grouped co-occurring TCRs with DBSCAN, adding TCRdist sequence similarity when clustering within HLA-allele-positive subsets. Co-occurrence clustering excluded repertoires with fewer than 30,000 or more than 120,000 public chains, plus five with anomalous nucleotide sharing. TCRdb stores this immuneACCESS table with in-frame sequences only. Part of the clones is absent; in the studies checked, under half of the shortfall reflects unresolved V genes, and no reason is known for the rest. D and trimming were read from the DNA, whereas the V and J calls and clone size are those reported in that table. Present in this sample are 120,000 to 150,000 clones, around 82% of which were seen just once. The ten top clones hold around 6.6% of the sample.

The cohort comprised 670 or so healthy bone marrow donors. At the time of sampling, all cohort members were nominally healthy, though unrecorded immune exposures were likely present. The donor tested CMV seropositive, placing the donor among the 250 to 350 seropositive members of the cohort. Every donor gave a peripheral blood sample, and the peripheral blood mononuclear cells from that sample were used for TCR beta sequencing. The Qiagen DNeasy Blood Extraction Kit was used to extract genomic DNA from the blood cell samples. Here is what the overall study found, with its caveats: The only immune exposure information available for the cohort was CMV serostatus. Most TCR sequences were observed very rarely across donors, whereas some public TCRs were present in many individuals. A few of the identified cytomegalovirus-associated TCR beta chains were confirmed in vitro to be specific for cytomegalovirus antigens. Most CMV-associated TCR beta chains appeared to be HLA-restricted in a later analysis, and the HLA associations seemed to be driven largely by CMV exposure. In a later analysis, several top co-occurrence clusters were reported to appear linked to parvovirus B19, influenza, CMV and Epstein-Barr virus. Compared with equally common non-associated chains, HLA-associated TCR beta chains in a later analysis were more clonally expanded and had lower generation probabilities. In a later genetic analysis, a missense DCLRE1C variant was associated with V-gene and J-gene trimming of TCR beta chains, and the association was replicated in an independent cohort. Sequencing depth was assumed to be roughly uniform across donors in the presence/absence analyses, though that assumption may not hold. In the study, some 180 TCR beta chains were listed as associated with cytomegalovirus. A later genetic analysis reported fewer N-insertions in productive TCRs among donors in an Asian-associated ancestry cluster than the roughly 670-donor mean. Correlated functional status among segregating V segments might reflect linkage disequilibrium, but an unknown experimental factor could not be ruled out. Around 16 rarely observed V segments, including chromosome 9 orphons, were excluded from the earlier analysis of about 600 of the donors because counts were too low. A later analysis found that TCR association rates varied across HLA loci, with DRB1 alleles showing the most associated TCRs and HLA-C alleles the fewest. The sequencing pipeline was judged likely to have produced a cluster of highly shared sequence variants as a technical artifact. Some IMGT-functional V segments, including TRBV6-2 and TRBV6-3, could not be distinguished by the 87-base-pair reads and were therefore excluded. When HLA alleles, especially DR and DQ, strongly co-occurred, TCR associations were difficult to assign to individual alleles. HLA typing was unavailable for some donors at each locus, so association tests used only the typed subset. A further reported finding was that TCR beta sequences accurately predicted the HLA-A and HLA-B alleles for most subjects in the first cohort. A later analysis associated about 17,000 TCR beta sequences with specific HLA alleles at a false discovery rate of 0.05. The cohort was sequenced for TCR beta chains only, and without alpha or paired-chain data the features that could be detected were limited. In both the original and validation cohorts, the classifier was reported to diagnose cytomegalovirus status with high specificity and sensitivity. According to the authors, the approach could potentially be generalized to other disease states and immunological phenotypes. Broadly in line with IMGT annotations, most TCR beta V segments showed up in productive rearrangements about 90% or about 30% of the time in an earlier analysis of under 700 of the donors.

Based on the germline V gene (reference sequence), the CDR1 and CDR2 sequences are MNHEY and SMNVEV. The CDR3 spans 15 residues, from the cysteine through the phenylalanine. Of all the DNA, just the CDR3 is kept, 45 bases in frame from base 1. V gives up 9 bases and J gives up 0 bases, and the segment between their germline ends measures 16 bases. This clonotype was obtained from a woman aged 40 to 50 in good health and CMV-seropositive. Source material: PBMCs. Rearrangement joined TRBV27 to TRBJ2-3; 5 matching bases give a weak D call of TRBD1. The nucleotide sequence reads as follows: TGTGCCAGTAACAGGTTCCAGCGTAGCACAGATACGCAGTATTTT. Its translation is CASNRFQRSTDTQYF.